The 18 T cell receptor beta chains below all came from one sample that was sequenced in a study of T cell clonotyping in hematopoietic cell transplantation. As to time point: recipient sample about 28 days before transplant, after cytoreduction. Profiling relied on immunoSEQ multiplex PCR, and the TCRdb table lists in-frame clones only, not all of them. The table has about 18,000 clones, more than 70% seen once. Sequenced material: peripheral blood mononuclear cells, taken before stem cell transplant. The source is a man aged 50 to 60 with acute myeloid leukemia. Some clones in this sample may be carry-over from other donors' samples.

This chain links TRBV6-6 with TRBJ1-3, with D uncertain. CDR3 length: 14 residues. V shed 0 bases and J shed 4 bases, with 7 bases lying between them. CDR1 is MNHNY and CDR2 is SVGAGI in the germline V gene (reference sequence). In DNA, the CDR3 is TGTGCCAGCAGTTACTCGAACCGGGGAAACACCATATATTTT. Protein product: CASSYSNRGNTIYF.

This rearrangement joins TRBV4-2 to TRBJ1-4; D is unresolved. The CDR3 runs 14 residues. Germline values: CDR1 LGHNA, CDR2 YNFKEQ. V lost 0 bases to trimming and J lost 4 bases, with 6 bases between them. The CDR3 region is CASSQDLVNEKLFF. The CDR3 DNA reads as TGTGCCAGCAGCCAAGATCTTGTTAATGAAAAACTGTTTTTT.

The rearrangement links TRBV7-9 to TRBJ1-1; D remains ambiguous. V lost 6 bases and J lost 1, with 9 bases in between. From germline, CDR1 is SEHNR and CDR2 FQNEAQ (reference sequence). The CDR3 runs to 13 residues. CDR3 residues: CASSSMGNTEAFF. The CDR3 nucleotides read TGTGCCAGCAGTTCGATGGGGAACACTGAAGCTTTCTTT.

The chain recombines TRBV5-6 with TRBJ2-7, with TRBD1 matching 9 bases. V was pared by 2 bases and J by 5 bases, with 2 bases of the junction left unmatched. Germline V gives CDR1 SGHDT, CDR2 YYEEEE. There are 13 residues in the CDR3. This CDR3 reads CASSFRQGDEQYF. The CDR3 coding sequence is TGTGCCAGCAGCTTCCGACAGGGGGACGAGCAGTACTTC.

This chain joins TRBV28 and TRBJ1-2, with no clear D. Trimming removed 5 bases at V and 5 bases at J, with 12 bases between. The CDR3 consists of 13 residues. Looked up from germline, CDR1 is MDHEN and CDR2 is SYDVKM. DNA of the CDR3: TGTGCCAGCAGTCCCCCAGAGCGGTATGGCTACACCTTC. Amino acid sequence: CASSPPERYGYTF.

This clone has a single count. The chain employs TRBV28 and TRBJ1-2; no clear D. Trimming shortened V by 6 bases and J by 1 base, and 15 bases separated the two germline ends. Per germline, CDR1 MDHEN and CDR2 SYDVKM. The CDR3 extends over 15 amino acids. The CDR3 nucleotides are TGTGCCAGCAGACGTATCCGGGTCCTTAACTATGGCTACACCTTC. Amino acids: CASRRIRVLNYGYTF.

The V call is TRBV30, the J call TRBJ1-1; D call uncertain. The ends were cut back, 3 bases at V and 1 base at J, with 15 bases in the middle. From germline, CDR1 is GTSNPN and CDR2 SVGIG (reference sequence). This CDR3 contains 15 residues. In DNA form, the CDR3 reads TGTGCCTGGAGGCAAGTTAGGCGCGGGAACACTGAAGCTTTCTTT. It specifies CAWRQVRRGNTEAFF.

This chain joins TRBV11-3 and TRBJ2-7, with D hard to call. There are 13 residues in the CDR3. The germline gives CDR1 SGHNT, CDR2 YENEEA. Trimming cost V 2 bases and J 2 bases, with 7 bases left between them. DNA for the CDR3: TGTGCCAGCAGCTTATCTGGCACCTACGAGCAGTACTTC. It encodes CASSLSGTYEQYF. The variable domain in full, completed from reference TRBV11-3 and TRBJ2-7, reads EAGVVQSPRYKIIEKKQPVAFWCNPISGHNTLYWYLQNLGQGPELLIRYENEEAVDDSQLPKDRFSAERLKGVDSTLKIQPAELGDSAVYLCASSLSGTYEQYFGPGTRLTVT.

The CDR3 is CASSQDPQGRSSYEQYF. Written as DNA, the CDR3 is TGCGCCAGCAGCCAAGATCCACAGGGCCGTAGCTCCTACGAGCAGTACTTC. The rearrangement joins TRBV4-3 to TRBJ2-7; D might be TRBD1 (6 bases). CDR3 length: 17 residues. Per the germline V gene, CDR1 is LGHNA and CDR2 is YSLEER. Trimming left V 0 bases short and J 0 bases short, with 15 bases between.

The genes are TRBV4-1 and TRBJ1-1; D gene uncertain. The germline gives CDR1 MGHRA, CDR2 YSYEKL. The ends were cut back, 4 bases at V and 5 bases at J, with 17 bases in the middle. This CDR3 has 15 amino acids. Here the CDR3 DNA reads TGCGCCAGCAGCCGCGAAGGAAGGGCGGTGACTGAAGCTTTCTTT. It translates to CASSREGRAVTEAFF.

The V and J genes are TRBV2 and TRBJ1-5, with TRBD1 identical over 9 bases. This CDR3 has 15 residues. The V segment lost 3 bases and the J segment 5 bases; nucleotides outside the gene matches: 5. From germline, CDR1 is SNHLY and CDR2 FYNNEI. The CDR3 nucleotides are TGTGCCAGCAGTGATCCCCGACAGGGGGATCAGCCCCAGCATTTT. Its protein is CASSDPRQGDQPQHF.

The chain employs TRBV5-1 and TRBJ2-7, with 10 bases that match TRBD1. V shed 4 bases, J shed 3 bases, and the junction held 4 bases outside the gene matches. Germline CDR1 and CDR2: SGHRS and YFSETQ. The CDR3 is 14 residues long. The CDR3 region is CASSKGQGNYEQYF. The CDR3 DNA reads TGCGCCAGCAGCAAGGGACAGGGGAACTACGAGCAGTACTTC. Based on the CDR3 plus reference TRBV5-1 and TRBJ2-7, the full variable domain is KAGVTQTPRYLIKTRGQQVTLSCSPISGHRSVSWYQQTPGQGLQFLFEYFSETQRNKGNFPGRFSGRQFSNSRSEMNVSTLELGDSALYLCASSKGQGNYEQYFGPGTRLTVT.

DNA for the CDR3: TGTGCCAGCAGTTCCAGGACAGGGGGAAATGAAAAACTGTTTTTT. Amino acids: CASSSRTGGNEKLFF. The chain has TRBV2 and TRBJ1-4, with 10 bases identical to TRBD1. This CDR3 is built from 15 residues. Germline trimming cut 5 bases from V and 5 bases from J; bases unmatched to any gene: 5. The germline V gene has CDR1 SNHLY and CDR2 FYNNEI.

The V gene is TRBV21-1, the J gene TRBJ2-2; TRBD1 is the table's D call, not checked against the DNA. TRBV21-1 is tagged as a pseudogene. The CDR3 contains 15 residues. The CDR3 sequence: CASSKGGTLSRELFF. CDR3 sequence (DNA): TGTGCCAGCAGCAAAGGGGGGACATTATCCCGGGAGCTGTTTTTT.

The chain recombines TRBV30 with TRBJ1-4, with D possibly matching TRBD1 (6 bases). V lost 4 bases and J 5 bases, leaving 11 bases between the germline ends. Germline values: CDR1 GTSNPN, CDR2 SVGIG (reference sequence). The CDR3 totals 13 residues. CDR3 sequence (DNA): TGTGCCTGGACCGGACAGCTAAATGAAAAACTGTTTTTT. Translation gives CAWTGQLNEKLFF.

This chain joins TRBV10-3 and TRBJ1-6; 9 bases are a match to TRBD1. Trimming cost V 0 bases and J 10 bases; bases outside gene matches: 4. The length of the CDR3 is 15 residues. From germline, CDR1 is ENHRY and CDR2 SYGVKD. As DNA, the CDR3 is TGTGCCATCAGTGAGTCGACAGGGGGACAGTCACCCCTCCACTTT. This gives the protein CAISESTGGQSPLHF.

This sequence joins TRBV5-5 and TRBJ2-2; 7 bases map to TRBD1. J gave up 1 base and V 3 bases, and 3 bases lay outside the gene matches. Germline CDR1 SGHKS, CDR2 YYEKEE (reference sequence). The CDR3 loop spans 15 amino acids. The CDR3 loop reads CASSSRTGNTGELFF. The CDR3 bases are TGTGCCAGCAGCTCCAGGACAGGGAACACCGGGGAGCTGTTTTTT.

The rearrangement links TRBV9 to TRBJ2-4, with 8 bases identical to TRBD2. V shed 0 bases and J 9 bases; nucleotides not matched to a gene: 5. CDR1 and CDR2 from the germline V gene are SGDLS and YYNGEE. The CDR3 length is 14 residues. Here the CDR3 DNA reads TGTGCCAGCAGCGTAGCGGGGGGGGGAGGCATTCAGTACTTC. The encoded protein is CASSVAGGGGIQYF. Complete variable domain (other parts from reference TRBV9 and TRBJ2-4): DSGVTQTPKHLITATGQRVTLRCSPRSGDLSVYWYQQSLDQGLQFLIQYYNGEERAKGNILERFSAQQFPDLHSELNLSSLELGDSALYFCASSVAGGGGIQYFGAGTRLSVL.